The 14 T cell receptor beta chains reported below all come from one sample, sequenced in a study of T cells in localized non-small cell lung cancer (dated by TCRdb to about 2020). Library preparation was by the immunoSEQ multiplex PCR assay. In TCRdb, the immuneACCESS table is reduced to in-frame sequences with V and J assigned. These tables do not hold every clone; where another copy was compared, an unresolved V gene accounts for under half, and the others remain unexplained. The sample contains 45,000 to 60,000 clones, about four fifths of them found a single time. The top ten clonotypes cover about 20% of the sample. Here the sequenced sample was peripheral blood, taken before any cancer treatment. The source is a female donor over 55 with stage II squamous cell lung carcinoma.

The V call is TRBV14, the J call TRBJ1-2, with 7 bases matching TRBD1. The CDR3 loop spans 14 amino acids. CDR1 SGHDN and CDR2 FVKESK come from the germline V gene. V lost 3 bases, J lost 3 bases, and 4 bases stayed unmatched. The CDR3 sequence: CASSQETGYYGYTF. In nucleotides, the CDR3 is TGTGCCAGCAGCCAGGAGACAGGGTACTATGGCTACACCTTC.

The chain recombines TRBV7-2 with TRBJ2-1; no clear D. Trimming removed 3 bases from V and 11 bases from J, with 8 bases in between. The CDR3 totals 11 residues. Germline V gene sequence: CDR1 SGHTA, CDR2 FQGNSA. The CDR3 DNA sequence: TGTGCCAGCAGCTTGTTGGCAAAGCAGTTCTTC. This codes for CASSLLAKQFF.

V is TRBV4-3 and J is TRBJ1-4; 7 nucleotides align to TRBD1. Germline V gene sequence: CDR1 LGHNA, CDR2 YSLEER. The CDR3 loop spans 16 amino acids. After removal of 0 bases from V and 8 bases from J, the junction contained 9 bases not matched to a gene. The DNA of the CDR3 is TGCGCCAGCAGCCAAGATCAACGGCGCAGGGGGGAAAAACTGTTTTTT. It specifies CASSQDQRRRGEKLFF.

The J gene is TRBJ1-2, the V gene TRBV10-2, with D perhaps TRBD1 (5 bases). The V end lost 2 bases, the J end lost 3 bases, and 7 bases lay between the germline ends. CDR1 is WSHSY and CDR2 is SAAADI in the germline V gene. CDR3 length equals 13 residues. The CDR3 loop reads CASSEDRDYGYTF. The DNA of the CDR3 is TGCGCCAGCAGTGAGGACAGAGACTATGGCTACACCTTC.

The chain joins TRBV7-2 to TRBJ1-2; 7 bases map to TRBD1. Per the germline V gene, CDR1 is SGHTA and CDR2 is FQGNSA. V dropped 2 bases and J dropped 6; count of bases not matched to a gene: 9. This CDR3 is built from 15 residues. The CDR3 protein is CASSLREGARDGYTF. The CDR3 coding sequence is TGTGCCAGCAGCTTAAGGGAGGGGGCTAGGGATGGCTACACCTTC.

The CDR3 coding sequence is TGCGCCAGCAGCTTGGTAGACAGGTCCCAAGAGACCCAGTACTTC. Translating it yields CASSLVDRSQETQYF. The chain links TRBV5-1 to TRBJ2-5, with D perhaps matching TRBD1 (6 bases). Germline V lookup: CDR1 SGHRS, CDR2 YFSETQ. The V gene lost 0 bases and the J gene lost 1 base, with 10 bases spanning the gap. This CDR3 is built from 15 residues.

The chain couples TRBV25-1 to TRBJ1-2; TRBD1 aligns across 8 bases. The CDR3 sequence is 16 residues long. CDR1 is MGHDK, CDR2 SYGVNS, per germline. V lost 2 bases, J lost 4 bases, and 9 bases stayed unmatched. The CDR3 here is CASSEAVDRDLYGYTF. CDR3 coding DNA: TGTGCCAGCAGTGAAGCCGTGGACAGGGACCTCTATGGCTACACCTTC.

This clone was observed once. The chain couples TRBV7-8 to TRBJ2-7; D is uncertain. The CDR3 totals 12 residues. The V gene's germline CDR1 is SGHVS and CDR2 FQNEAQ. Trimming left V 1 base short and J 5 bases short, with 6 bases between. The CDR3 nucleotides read TGTGCCAGCAGCTTAGGGGTCCACGAGCAGTACTTC. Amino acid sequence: CASSLGVHEQYF.

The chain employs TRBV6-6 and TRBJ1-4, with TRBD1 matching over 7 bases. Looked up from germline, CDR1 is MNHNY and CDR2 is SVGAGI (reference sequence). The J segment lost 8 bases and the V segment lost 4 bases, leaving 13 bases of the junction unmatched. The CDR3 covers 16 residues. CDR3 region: CASSFPDRKGREKLFF. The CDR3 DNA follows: TGTGCCAGCAGTTTCCCGGACAGGAAAGGAAGGGAAAAACTGTTTTTT.

CDR3 in amino acids: CASSIRVSQPQHF. As DNA, the CDR3 is TGTGCCAGTAGTATAAGGGTTTCTCAGCCCCAGCATTTT. The chain joins TRBV19 to TRBJ1-5; no clear D gene. The CDR3 consists of 13 residues. Germline CDR1 and CDR2: LNHDA and SQIVND (reference sequence). V shed 2 bases and J shed 6 bases, with 8 bases lying between them.

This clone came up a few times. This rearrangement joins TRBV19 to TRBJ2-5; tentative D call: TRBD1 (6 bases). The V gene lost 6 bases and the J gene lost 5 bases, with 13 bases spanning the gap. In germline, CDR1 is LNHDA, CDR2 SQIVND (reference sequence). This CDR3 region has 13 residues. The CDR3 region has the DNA TGTGCCAGTAGGGATGGACAGCACGAGACCCAGTACTTC. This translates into CASRDGQHETQYF.

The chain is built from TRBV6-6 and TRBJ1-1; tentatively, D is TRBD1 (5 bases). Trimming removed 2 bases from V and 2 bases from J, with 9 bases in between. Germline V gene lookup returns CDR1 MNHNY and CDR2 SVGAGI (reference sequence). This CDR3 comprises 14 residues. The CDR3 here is CASSYGGYNTEAFF. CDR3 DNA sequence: TGTGCCAGCAGTTACGGGGGTTACAACACTGAAGCTTTCTTT.

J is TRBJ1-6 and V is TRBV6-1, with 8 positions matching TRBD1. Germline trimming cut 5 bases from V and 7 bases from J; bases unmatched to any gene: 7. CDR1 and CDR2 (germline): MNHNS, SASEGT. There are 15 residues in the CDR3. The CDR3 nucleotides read TGTGCCAGCAGTCCCCACAGGGGGAACAATTCACCCCTCCACTTT. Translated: CASSPHRGNNSPLHF.

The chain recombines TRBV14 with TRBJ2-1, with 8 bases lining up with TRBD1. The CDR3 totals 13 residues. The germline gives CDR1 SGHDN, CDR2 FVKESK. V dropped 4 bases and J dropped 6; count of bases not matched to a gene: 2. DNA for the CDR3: TGTGCCAGCAGCCGACAGGGGCTCAATGAGCAGTTCTTC. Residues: CASSRQGLNEQFF.